This T cell receptor (beta chain) was recovered during a study of beta chain features in type 1 diabetes. The study's findings and limits: TCRB repertoires of naive, central memory and Treg cells appeared more similar among patients than among healthy donors. The study found fewer insertions and more deletions at VDJ junctions in type 1 diabetes patients.

This clone appeared a few times. What it recognizes is unknown. Each donor gave one heparinised blood draw averaging roughly 100 mL. Expressed TCRB transcripts were sequenced, since all the RNA that had been isolated was reverse transcribed. Mean read depth for naive, central memory and regulatory T cell samples was approximately 3.57 million reads. Libraries were prepared by immunoSEQ multiplex PCR; TCRdb keeps only in-frame clonotypes and omits some of them. The data contain roughly 170,000 clones, 10% to 15% of them singletons. Germline-derived CDR1 and CDR2 are SGHAT and FQDESV (reference sequence). The V segment lost 3 bases and the J segment 1 base; nucleotides outside the gene matches: 3. CDR3 length: 15 residues.

The clonotype was recovered from a woman aged 18-29 years in good health. Sequencing was done on a sample of central memory CD4+ T cells from blood. The chain carries TRBV11-1 and TRBJ2-1; the match to TRBD2 covers 7 bases. CDR3 sequence: CASSFIGRSYNEQFF. The DNA for the CDR3 is TGTGCCAGCAGCTTTATCGGGAGGTCCTACAATGAGCAGTTCTTC.